The T cell receptor (beta chain) described here comes from a study of beta chain features in type 1 diabetes. The entirety of the isolated RNA underwent reverse transcription, so expressed TCRB transcripts were sequenced. Sequencing used immunoSEQ multiplex PCR; TCRdb keeps in-frame clones, though not all of them. The table includes some 300,000 clones, under 8.5% detected once. Purity (above 95%) was reached by all sorted populations. General study points: The naive, central memory and Treg TCRB repertoires of patients appeared to be more similar to one another than those of healthy donors. In these data, an HLA type influence on TCRB rearrangement remained unresolved.

This CDR3 comprises 14 residues. Germline V gives CDR1 LGHNA, CDR2 YSLEER. The trim removed 3 bases at V and 5 bases at J, leaving 6 bases unmatched. This clone has a count of ten or more. Its antigen is unidentified. The sequenced sample was central memory CD4+ T cells from blood. The chain combines TRBV4-3 with TRBJ1-1; 7 bases fit TRBD1. The sequence derives from a woman aged 18 to 35 in good health. The CDR3 reads CASSQIRGRTEAFF. The CDR3 nucleotides are TGCGCCAGCAGCCAGATCAGGGGGAGGACTGAAGCTTTCTTT.